A selection of T cell receptor beta chains follows, all from one sample in a study of T-cell reconstitution after alpha-beta-depleted transplantation in children. TCRdb processed the PCR reads anew with MiXCR; each CDR3 protein has one entry. The table has over 550,000 distinct CDR3 sequences, approximately 10% seen once. The specimen was PBMCs from the stem cell graft donor, collected from the stem cell graft. Source of these receptors: a human donor who donated a stem cell graft to a child with acute myeloid leukemia. Each CDR3 is given with its conserved first and last residue. D genes are given only for firm matches. Clone size is shown for a subset of rows, as once, few, many or a class of expanded clone.

j_call | d_call | v_call | clone_size | cdr3_length | cdr3_aa | cdr3_nt
TRBJ2-1 | TRBD2 | TRBV10-3 | many | 20 | CAISESPAGGPSASYNEQFF | TGTGCCATCAGTGAGTCGCCAGCGGGAGGGCCTTCGGCCTCCTACAATGAGCAGTTCTTC
TRBJ2-2 | TRBD1 | TRBV10-3 | few | 16 | CAIRDRGPTNTGELFF | TGTGCCATCAGGGACAGGGGGCCCACGAACACCGGGGAGCTGTTTTTT
TRBJ2-1 | NA | TRBV7-2 | few | 9 | CAIGGEQFF | TGTGCCATTGGGGGGGAGCAGTTCTTC
TRBJ2-1 | TRBD2 | TRBV6-2/TRBV6-3 | few | 15 | CASRVEASGRTEQFF | TGTGCCAGCAGAGTGGAGGCTAGCGGGAGGACTGAGCAGTTCTTC
TRBJ2-7 | TRBD2 | TRBV27 | NA | 14 | CASSSGLAVYEQYF | TGTGCCAGCAGTTCGGGACTAGCGGTCTACGAGCAGTACTTC
TRBJ2-3 | NA | TRBV7-2 | many | 16 | CASSLEVAASTDTQYF | TGTGCCAGCAGCTTAGAGGTAGCGGCTAGCACAGATACGCAGTATTTT
TRBJ2-7 | NA | TRBV30 | many | 12 | CAWSVQLYEQYF | TGTGCCTGGAGTGTACAGCTCTACGAGCAGTACTTC
TRBJ2-1 | NA | TRBV29-1 | many | 12 | CSVRSGVNEQFF | TGCAGCGTCCGATCCGGGGTTAATGAGCAGTTCTTC
TRBJ2-1 | TRBD1 | TRBV5-4 | NA | 15 | CASSLDQGAYNEQFF | TGTGCCAGCAGCTTGGACCAGGGGGCATACAATGAGCAGTTCTTC
TRBJ2-7 | NA | TRBV29-1 | NA | 15 | CSVARGGGTSYEQYF | TGCAGCGTCGCTAGGGGTGGCGGGACCTCCTACGAGCAGTACTTC
TRBJ2-1 | TRBD2 | TRBV3-1 | NA | 13 | CASRARLANEQFF | TGTGCCAGCAGGGCAAGACTAGCCAATGAGCAGTTCTTC
TRBJ2-7 | NA | TRBV9 | few | 13 | CASSRDPGYEQYF | TGTGCCAGCAGCCGAGACCCAGGCTACGAGCAGTACTTC
TRBJ2-7 | TRBD2 | TRBV5-1 | many | 16 | CASSFGTSGVINEQYF | TGCGCCAGCAGCTTCGGGACTAGCGGGGTGATCAACGAGCAGTACTTC
TRBJ2-7 | NA | TRBV4-3 | many | 13 | CASSQERGGKLDF | TGCGCCAGCAGCCAAGAAAGAGGGGGAAAGTTGGACTTC
TRBJ2-7 | TRBD1 | TRBV2 | many | 15 | CASSEGGTGVYEQYF | TGTGCCAGCAGTGAAGGAGGGACAGGGGTCTACGAGCAGTACTTC
TRBJ2-1 | NA | TRBV7-2 | few | 12 | CASSSSGWEQFF | TGTGCCAGCAGCTCCTCCGGGTGGGAGCAGTTCTTC
TRBJ2-1 | TRBD2 | TRBV20-1 | few | 13 | CSASLAGGVEQFF | TGCAGTGCTAGTCTAGCGGGAGGGGTTGAGCAGTTCTTC
TRBJ2-7 | NA | TRBV30 | NA | 13 | CAWSAIIRYEQYF | TGTGCCTGGAGCGCAATAATTCGGTACGAGCAGTACTTC
TRBJ2-2 | TRBD2 | TRBV7-3 | few | 17 | CASSLISSGRGTGELFF | TGTGCCAGCAGCTTGATCTCTAGCGGGAGAGGGACCGGGGAGCTGTTTTTT
TRBJ2-5 | NA | TRBV5-1 | few | 14 | CASSFDGSRETQYF | TGCGCCAGCAGCTTTGACGGGAGTCGAGAGACCCAGTACTTC
TRBJ2-7 | TRBD2 | TRBV7-6 | few | 15 | CASSNLAGNSYEQYF | TGTGCCAGCAGCAATCTAGCGGGCAACTCCTACGAGCAGTACTTC
TRBJ1-1 | TRBD1 | TRBV9 | NA | 15 | CASSALGTGDTEAFF | TGTGCCAGCAGCGCACTGGGTACAGGGGACACTGAAGCTTTCTTT
TRBJ2-4 | NA | TRBV28 | NA | 16 | CASSSRRQLAKNIQYF | TGTGCCAGCAGTTCAAGACGCCAACTAGCCAAAAACATTCAGTACTTC
TRBJ2-7 | TRBD2 | TRBV6-2/TRBV6-3 | few | 15 | CASTPRGGTAYEQYF | TGTGCCAGCACCCCACGGGGGGGTACGGCCTACGAGCAGTACTTC
TRBJ2-5 | TRBD1 | TRBV12-3/TRBV12-4 | many | 13 | CASSPTGMETQYF | TGTGCCAGCAGTCCGACAGGGATGGAGACCCAGTACTTC
TRBJ1-4 | NA | TRBV4-3 | few | 13 | CASSQGGGEKLFF | TGCGCCAGCAGCCAAGGCGGGGGTGAAAAACTGTTTTTT
TRBJ1-1 | NA | TRBV20-1 | few | 15 | CSARVGGKVNTEAFF | TGCAGTGCTAGAGTTGGGGGTAAAGTGAACACTGAAGCTTTCTTT
TRBJ2-2 | NA | TRBV11-2 | NA | 14 | CATQVSANTGELFF | TGTGCCACACAGGTCTCCGCGAACACCGGGGAGCTGTTTTTT
TRBJ2-3 | TRBD1 | TRBV4-2 | many | 16 | CASSQARGQGADTQYF | TGTGCCAGCAGCCAAGCAAGGGGACAGGGTGCAGATACGCAGTATTTT
TRBJ2-3 | NA | TRBV29-1 | NA | 14 | CSASGTPAVDTQYF | TGCAGCGCCTCCGGGACCCCTGCGGTAGATACGCAGTATTTT
TRBJ2-5 | NA | TRBV7-9 | NA | 15 | CASSLDGGNQETQYF | TGTGCCAGCAGCTTAGACGGCGGGAATCAAGAGACCCAGTACTTC
TRBJ2-7 | TRBD1 | TRBV29-1 | many | 13 | CSVWTGKGYEQYF | TGCAGCGTATGGACAGGGAAAGGTTACGAGCAGTACTTC
TRBJ1-5 | NA | TRBV16 | NA | 13 | CASSQGISQPQHF | TGTGCCAGCAGCCAAGGGATCAGTCAGCCCCAGCATTTT
TRBJ2-3 | NA | TRBV7-3 | many | 14 | CASSSPGFTDTQYF | TGTGCCAGCAGCTCCCCAGGTTTCACAGATACGCAGTATTTT
TRBJ2-6 | NA | TRBV24-1 | many | 17 | CATSDQVPGEGANVLTF | TGTGCCACCAGTGATCAGGTCCCAGGGGAGGGGGCCAACGTCCTGACTTTC
TRBJ2-7 | NA | TRBV3-1 | few | 14 | CASSLPGTDRAQYF | TGTGCCAGCAGCCTCCCAGGGACGGACCGGGCACAGTACTTC
TRBJ1-4 | TRBD1 | TRBV7-8 | NA | 14 | CASSPTGRNEKLFF | TGTGCCAGCAGCCCGACAGGGAGAAATGAAAAACTGTTTTTT
TRBJ2-1 | NA | TRBV29-1 | NA | 13 | CSVVGTAYNEQFF | TGCAGCGTTGTAGGTACAGCATACAATGAGCAGTTCTTC
TRBJ2-1 | TRBD2 | TRBV20-1 | few | 13 | CSARGLATDEQFF | TGCAGTGCTAGGGGACTAGCGACGGATGAGCAGTTCTTC
TRBJ2-5 | TRBD2 | TRBV5-1 | NA | 18 | CASSLGGLAGGSQETQYF | TGCGCCAGCAGCTTGGGAGGACTAGCGGGGGGTTCTCAAGAGACCCAGTACTTC
TRBJ2-1 | NA | TRBV30 | many | 11 | CAWSVKDEQFF | TGTGCCTGGAGTGTAAAGGATGAGCAGTTCTTC
TRBJ1-2 | TRBD1 | TRBV4-1 | few | 15 | CASSQGQAFNYGYTF | TGCGCCAGCAGCCAGGGACAGGCATTTAACTATGGCTACACCTTC
TRBJ2-3 | TRBD1 | TRBV12-3/TRBV12-4 | NA | 15 | CASSGDRGGTDTQYF | TGTGCCAGCAGTGGGGACAGGGGGGGCACAGATACGCAGTATTTT
TRBJ2-1 | TRBD1 | TRBV7-2 | many | 16 | CASSFGIGTVNNEQFF | TGTGCCAGCAGCTTTGGAATTGGGACAGTCAACAATGAGCAGTTCTTC
TRBJ2-7 | NA | TRBV5-6 | many | 13 | CATSWSYSYEQYF | TGTGCCACCTCCTGGAGCTATTCCTACGAGCAGTACTTC
TRBJ2-2 | NA | TRBV5-1 | NA | 14 | CASALEAVAGELFF | TGCGCCAGCGCCCTCGAGGCCGTGGCCGGGGAGCTGTTTTTT
TRBJ2-1 | TRBD2 | TRBV18 | NA | 18 | CASSPLIKLASFYNEQFF | TGTGCCAGCTCACCACTTATTAAACTAGCGAGCTTCTACAATGAGCAGTTCTTC
TRBJ2-1 | NA | TRBV5-1 | many | 15 | CASSSDGGFENEQFF | TGCGCCAGCAGCTCGGACGGAGGATTCGAAAATGAGCAGTTCTTC
TRBJ2-5 | TRBD2 | TRBV6-2/TRBV6-3 | NA | 16 | CASKVTSGRVGETQYF | TGTGCCAGCAAGGTGACTAGCGGGAGAGTAGGAGAGACCCAGTACTTC
TRBJ2-6 | NA | TRBV6-5 | many | 19 | CASSSGDTSLLSGANVLTF | TGTGCCAGCAGTTCGGGGGACACCTCGCTCCTCTCTGGGGCCAACGTCCTGACTTTC
TRBJ1-6 | NA | TRBV12-3/TRBV12-4 | NA | 15 | CASAIGGAQNSPLHF | TGTGCCAGCGCCATTGGAGGGGCGCAGAATTCACCCCTCCACTTT
TRBJ2-6 | NA | TRBV27 | NA | 18 | CASSPDRPRPSGANVLTF | TGTGCCAGCAGTCCGGACAGACCAAGGCCCTCTGGGGCCAACGTCCTGACTTTC
TRBJ2-1 | NA | TRBV27 | many | 16 | CASSLSKGYGGNEQFF | TGTGCCAGCAGTTTATCGAAAGGGTATGGGGGGAATGAGCAGTTCTTC
TRBJ2-7 | TRBD1 | TRBV4-3 | few | 14 | CASSHGTDSYEQYF | TGCGCCAGCAGCCACGGGACAGACTCCTACGAGCAGTACTTC
TRBJ2-1 | TRBD2 | TRBV12-3/TRBV12-4 | few | 18 | CASSFTSVIAGINNEQFF | TGTGCCAGCAGTTTCACCTCGGTAATAGCGGGGATAAACAATGAGCAGTTCTTC
TRBJ2-3 | TRBD2 | TRBV4-2 | NA | 17 | CASSQRGTSGFTDTQYF | TGTGCCAGCAGCCAGAGGGGGACTAGCGGATTCACAGATACGCAGTATTTT